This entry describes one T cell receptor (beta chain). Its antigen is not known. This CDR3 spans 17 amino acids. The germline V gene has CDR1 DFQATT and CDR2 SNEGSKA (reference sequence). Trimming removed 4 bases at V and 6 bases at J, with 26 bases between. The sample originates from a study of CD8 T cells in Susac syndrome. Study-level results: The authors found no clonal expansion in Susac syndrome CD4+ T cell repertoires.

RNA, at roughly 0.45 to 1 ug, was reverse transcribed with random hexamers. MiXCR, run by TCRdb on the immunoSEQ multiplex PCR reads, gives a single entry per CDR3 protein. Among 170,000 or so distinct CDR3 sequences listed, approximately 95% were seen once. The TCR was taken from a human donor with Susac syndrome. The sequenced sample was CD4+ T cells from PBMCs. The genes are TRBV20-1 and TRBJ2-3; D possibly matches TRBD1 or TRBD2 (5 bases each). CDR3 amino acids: CSAKKGTLSTSYDTQYF. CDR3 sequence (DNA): TGCAGTGCTAAGAAGGGGACGCTGAGCACGAGTTATGATACGCAGTATTTT.